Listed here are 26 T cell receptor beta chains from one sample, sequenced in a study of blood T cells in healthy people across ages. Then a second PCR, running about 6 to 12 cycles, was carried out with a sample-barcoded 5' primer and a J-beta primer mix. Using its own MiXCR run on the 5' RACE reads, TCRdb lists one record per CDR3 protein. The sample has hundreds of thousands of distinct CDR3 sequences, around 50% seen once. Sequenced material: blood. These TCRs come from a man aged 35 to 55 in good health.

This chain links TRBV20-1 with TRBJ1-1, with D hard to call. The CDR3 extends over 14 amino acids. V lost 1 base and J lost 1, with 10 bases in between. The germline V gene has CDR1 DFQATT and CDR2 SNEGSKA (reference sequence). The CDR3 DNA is TGCAGTGCTAGAGGGTCTGCAGGGAACACTGAAGCTTTCTTT. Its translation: CSARGSAGNTEAFF.

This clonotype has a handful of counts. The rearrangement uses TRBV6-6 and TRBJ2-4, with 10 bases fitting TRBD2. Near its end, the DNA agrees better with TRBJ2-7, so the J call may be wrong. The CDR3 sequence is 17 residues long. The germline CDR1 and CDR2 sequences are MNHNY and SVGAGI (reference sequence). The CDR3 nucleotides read TGTGCCAGCAGTTATGGGCTAGCGGGAGAGGAAATGGCCGAGCAGTACTTC. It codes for CASSYGLAGEEMAEQYF.

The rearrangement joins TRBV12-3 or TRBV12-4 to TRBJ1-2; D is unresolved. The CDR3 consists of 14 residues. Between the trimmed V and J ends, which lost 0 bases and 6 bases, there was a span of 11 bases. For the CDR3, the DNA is TGTGCCAGCAGTTTAGCGCCTCGGGCGGATGGCTACACCTTC. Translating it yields CASSLAPRADGYTF.

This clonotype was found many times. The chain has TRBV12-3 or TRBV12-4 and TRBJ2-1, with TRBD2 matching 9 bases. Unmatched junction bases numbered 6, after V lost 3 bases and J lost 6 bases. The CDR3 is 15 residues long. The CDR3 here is CASSFWAGGLNEQFF. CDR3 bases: TGTGCCAGCAGTTTTTGGGCGGGAGGGCTCAATGAGCAGTTCTTC.

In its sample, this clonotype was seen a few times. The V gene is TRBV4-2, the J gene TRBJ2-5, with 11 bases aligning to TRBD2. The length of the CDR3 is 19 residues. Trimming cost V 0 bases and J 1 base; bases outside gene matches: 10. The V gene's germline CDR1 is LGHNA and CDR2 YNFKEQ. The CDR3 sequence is CASSQDALAGAGIQETQYF. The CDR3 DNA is TGTGCCAGCAGCCAAGATGCACTAGCGGGGGCCGGGATCCAAGAGACCCAGTACTTC.

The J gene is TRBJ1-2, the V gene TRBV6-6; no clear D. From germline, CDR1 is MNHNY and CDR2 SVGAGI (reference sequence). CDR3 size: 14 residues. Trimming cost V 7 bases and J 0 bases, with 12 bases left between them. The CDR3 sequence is CASIQGRSNYGYTF. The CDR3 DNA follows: TGTGCCAGCATCCAAGGGAGGTCTAACTATGGCTACACCTTC.

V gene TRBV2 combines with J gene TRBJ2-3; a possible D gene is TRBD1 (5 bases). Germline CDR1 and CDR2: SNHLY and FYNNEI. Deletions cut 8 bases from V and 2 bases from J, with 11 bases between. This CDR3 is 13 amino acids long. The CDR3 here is CASGAVATDTQYF. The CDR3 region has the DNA TGTGCCAGCGGGGCCGTAGCCACAGATACGCAGTATTTT.

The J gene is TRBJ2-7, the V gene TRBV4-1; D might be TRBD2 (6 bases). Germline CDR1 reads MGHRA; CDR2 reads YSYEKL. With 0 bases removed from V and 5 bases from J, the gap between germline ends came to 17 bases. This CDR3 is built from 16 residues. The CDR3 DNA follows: TGCGCCAGCAGCCAAGATCCCGGGACTCTCAGGGACGAGCAGTACTTC. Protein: CASSQDPGTLRDEQYF.

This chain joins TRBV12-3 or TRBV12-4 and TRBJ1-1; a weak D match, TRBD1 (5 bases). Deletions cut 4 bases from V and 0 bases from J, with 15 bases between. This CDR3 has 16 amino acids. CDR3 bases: TGTGCCAGCAGTTGGGGACGGGGAAGAATGAACACTGAAGCTTTCTTT. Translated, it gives CASSWGRGRMNTEAFF.

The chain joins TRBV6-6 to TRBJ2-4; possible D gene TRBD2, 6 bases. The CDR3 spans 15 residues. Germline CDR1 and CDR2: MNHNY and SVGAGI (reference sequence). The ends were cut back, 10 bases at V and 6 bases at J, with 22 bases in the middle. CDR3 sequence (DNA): TGTGCCACCCAGGGCGGGATCGATTTCGGAAACATTCAGTACTTC. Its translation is CATQGGIDFGNIQYF.

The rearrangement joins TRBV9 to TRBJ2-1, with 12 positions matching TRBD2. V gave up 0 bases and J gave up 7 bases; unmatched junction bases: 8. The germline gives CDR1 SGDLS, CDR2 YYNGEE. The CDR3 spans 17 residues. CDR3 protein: CASSVDLAGGPKNEQFF. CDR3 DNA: TGTGCCAGCAGCGTAGACCTAGCGGGGGGGCCTAAAAATGAGCAGTTCTTC.

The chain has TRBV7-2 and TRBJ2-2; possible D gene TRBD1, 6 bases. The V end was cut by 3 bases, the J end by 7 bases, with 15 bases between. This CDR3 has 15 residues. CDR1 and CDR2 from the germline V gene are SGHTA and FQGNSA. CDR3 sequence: CASSLGTTPDGELFF. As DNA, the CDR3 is TGTGCCAGCAGCTTGGGGACAACCCCCGACGGGGAGCTGTTTTTT.

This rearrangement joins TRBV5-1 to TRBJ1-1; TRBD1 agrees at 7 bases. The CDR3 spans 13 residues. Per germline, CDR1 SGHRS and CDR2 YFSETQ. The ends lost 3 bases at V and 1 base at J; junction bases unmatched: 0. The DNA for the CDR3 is TGCGCCAGCAGCTGGGACAGGAACACTGAAGCTTTCTTT. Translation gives CASSWDRNTEAFF.

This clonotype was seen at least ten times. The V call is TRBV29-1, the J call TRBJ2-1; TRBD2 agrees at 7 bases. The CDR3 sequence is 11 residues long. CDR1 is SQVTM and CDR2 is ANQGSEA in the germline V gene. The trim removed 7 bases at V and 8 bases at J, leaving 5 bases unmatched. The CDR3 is CSGRRGDEQFF. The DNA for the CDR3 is TGCAGCGGGAGACGGGGGGATGAGCAGTTCTTC.

The CDR3 nucleotides are TGTGCCAGCAGCTCTCGGACTAGCGGGAGGGCCATCAGCACAGATACGCAGTATTTT. Amino acids: CASSSRTSGRAISTDTQYF. V is TRBV7-2 and J is TRBJ2-3; 15 bases match TRBD2. Germline-derived CDR1 and CDR2 are SGHTA and FQGNSA. This CDR3 is 19 amino acids long. Trimming removed 4 bases from V and 0 bases from J; junction bases left unmatched: 8.

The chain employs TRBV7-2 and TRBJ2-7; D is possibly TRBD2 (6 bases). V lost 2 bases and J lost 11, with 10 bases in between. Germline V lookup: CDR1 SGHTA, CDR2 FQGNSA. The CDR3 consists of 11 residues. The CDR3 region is CASSLFGGKYF. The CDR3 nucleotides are TGTGCCAGCAGCTTATTCGGGGGAAAGTACTTC.

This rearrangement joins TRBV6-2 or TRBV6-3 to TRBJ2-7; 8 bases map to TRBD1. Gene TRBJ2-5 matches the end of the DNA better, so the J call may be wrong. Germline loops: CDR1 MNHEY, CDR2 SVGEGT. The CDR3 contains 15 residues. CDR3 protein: CASSLGQGLSETQYF. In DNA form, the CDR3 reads TGTGCCAGCAGCCTTGGACAGGGTTTGTCGGAGACCCAGTACTTC.

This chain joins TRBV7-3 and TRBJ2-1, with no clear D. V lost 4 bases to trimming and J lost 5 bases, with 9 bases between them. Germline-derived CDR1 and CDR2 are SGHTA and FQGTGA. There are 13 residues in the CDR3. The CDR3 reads CASSSRTDNEQFF. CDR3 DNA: TGTGCCAGCAGCTCGAGGACGGACAATGAGCAGTTCTTC.

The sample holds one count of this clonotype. The CDR3 nucleotides are TGTGCCAGCATCTTTCAGGTCCCCTACGAGCAGTACTTC. It encodes CASIFQVPYEQYF. The J gene is TRBJ2-4, the V gene TRBV5-5, with D uncertain. The J call may not be correct, given that the DNA end is closer to TRBJ2-7. The CDR3 is made up of 13 amino acids. From germline, CDR1 is SGHKS and CDR2 YYEKEE (reference sequence).

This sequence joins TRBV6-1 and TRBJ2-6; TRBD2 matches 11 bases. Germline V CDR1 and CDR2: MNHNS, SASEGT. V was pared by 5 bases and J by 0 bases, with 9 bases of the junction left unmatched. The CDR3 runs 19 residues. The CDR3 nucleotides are TGTGCCAGCAGTCCCCTAGGGACTAGCGGCTTCTCTGGGGCCAACGTCCTGACTTTC. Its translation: CASSPLGTSGFSGANVLTF.

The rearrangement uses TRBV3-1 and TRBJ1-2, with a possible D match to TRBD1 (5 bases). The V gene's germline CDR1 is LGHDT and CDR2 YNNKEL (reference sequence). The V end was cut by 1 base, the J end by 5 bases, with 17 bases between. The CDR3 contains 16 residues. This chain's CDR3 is CASSQGFRGVHYGYTF. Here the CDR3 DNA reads TGTGCCAGCAGCCAAGGGTTTCGAGGGGTCCATTATGGCTACACCTTC. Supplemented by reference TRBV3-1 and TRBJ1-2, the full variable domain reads DTAVSQTPKYLVTQMGNDKSIKCEQNLGHDTMYWYKQDSKKFLKIMFSYNNKELIINETVPNRFSPKSPDKAHLNLHINSLELGDSAVYFCASSQGFRGVHYGYTFGSGTRLTVV.

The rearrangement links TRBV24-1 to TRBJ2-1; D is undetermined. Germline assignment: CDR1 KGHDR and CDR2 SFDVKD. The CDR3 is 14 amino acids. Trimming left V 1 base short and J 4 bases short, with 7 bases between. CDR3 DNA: TGTGCCACCAGTGATTTAGCCCCGTACAATGAGCAGTTCTTC. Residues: CATSDLAPYNEQFF.

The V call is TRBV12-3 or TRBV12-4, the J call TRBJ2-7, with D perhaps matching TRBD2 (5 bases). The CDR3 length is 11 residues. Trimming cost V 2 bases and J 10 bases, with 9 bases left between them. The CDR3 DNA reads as TGTGCCAGCAGTTTACTAGCTACCCAGTACTTC. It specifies CASSLLATQYF.

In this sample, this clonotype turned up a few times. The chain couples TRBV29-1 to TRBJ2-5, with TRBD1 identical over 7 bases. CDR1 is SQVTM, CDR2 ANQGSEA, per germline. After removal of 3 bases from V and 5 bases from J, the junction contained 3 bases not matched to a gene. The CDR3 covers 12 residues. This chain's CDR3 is CSVDVTGETQYF. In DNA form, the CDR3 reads TGCAGCGTTGATGTGACAGGGGAGACCCAGTACTTC.

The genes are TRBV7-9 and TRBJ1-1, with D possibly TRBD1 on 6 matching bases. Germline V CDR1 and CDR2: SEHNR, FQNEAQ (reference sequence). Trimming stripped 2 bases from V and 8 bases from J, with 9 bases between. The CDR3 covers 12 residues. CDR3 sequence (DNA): TGTGCCAGCAGCTTACAGGGGAAGGAAGCTTTCTTT. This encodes CASSLQGKEAFF.

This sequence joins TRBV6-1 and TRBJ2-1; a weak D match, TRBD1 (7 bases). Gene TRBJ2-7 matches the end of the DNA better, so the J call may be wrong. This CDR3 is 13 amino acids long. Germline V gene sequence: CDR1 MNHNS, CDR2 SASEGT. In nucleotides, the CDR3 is TGTGCCAGCAGAACAGGGGACTTCTACGAGCAGTACTTC. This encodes CASRTGDFYEQYF.